The 23 T cell receptor beta chains below were found in one sample sequenced in a study of beta chain features in type 1 diabetes. The sequenced template was cDNA made from the entire isolated RNA. Some clones are missing from TCRdb's copy, which holds only in-frame ones; the method was immunoSEQ multiplex PCR. This sample carries a few hundred thousand clones, around an eighth of them seen once, and the ten largest clones take about 0.01%. Study-level findings and limits: Researchers report that Type 1 diabetes patients had moderately but significantly shorter TCRB CDR3s across all four CD4+ subsets.

These TCRs' antigens remain unknown. Specimen: naive CD4+ T cells from blood. These receptor sequences come from a woman younger than 35 with type 1 diabetes.

In this sample, this clone turned up a few times. The chain has TRBV9 and TRBJ1-1; no definite D call. Trimming removed 1 base at V and 8 bases at J, with 9 bases between. CDR3 length equals 12 residues. Germline assignment: CDR1 SGDLS and CDR2 YYNGEE. The chain's CDR3 is CASSVWEGEAFF. The CDR3 DNA sequence: TGTGCCAGCAGCGTATGGGAGGGCGAAGCTTTCTTT.

This chain links TRBV7-2 with TRBJ2-3; 12 bases are shared with TRBD2. Germline V gene lookup returns CDR1 SGHTA and CDR2 FQGNSA. The trim removed 4 bases at V and 8 bases at J, leaving 7 bases unmatched. The CDR3 is made up of 15 amino acids. Here the CDR3 DNA reads TGTGCCAGCAGCTCATCTAGCGGGGGGGCCGGTACGCAGTATTTT. Amino acid sequence: CASSSSSGGAGTQYF.

This clone was observed a few times. This chain connects TRBV6-6 to TRBJ2-7, with D possibly matching TRBD2 (6 bases). Trimming left V 6 bases short and J 0 bases short, with 12 bases between. CDR3 size: 14 residues. CDR1 MNHNY and CDR2 SVGAGI come from the germline V gene (reference sequence). For the CDR3, the DNA is TGTGCCAGCAGACTAGCTGAGAGCTCCTACGAGCAGTACTTC. Translated, it gives CASRLAESSYEQYF.

This clone was recorded a few times. This sequence joins TRBV7-6 and TRBJ2-7; TRBD1 matches at 8 bases. Losses at the gene ends were 5 bases for V and 1 base for J; bases not matched to a gene: 7. Germline CDR1 is SGHVS and CDR2 is FNYEAQ. This CDR3 spans 15 amino acids. The CDR3 DNA is TGTGCCAGCAGCCTAGTGGGGGACAGGTCCTACGAGCAGTACTTC. Translated, it gives CASSLVGDRSYEQYF.

In its sample, this clone was seen a few times. CDR3 sequence reads: CASSLSPGVGTDTQYF. The DNA for the CDR3 is TGTGCCAGCAGCTTAAGCCCGGGAGTAGGCACAGATACGCAGTATTTT. The chain couples TRBV5-6 to TRBJ2-3; D perhaps matches TRBD2 (6 bases). CDR3 length equals 16 residues. The germline gives CDR1 SGHDT, CDR2 YYEEEE. Trimming cost V 2 bases and J 1 base, with 14 bases left between them.

J is TRBJ2-5 and V is TRBV18, with D perhaps matching TRBD1 (6 bases). V was cut by 4 bases and J by 1 base, with 13 bases left in between. The CDR3 runs to 15 residues. Per germline, CDR1 KGHSH and CDR2 LQKENI. Here the CDR3 reads CASSLLRGSQETQYF. The DNA for the CDR3 is TGTGCCAGCTCACTCCTCAGGGGCTCCCAAGAGACCCAGTACTTC. The full variable domain, completed using reference TRBV18 and TRBJ2-5, is NAGVMQNPRHLVRRRGQEARLRCSPMKGHSHVYWYRQLPEEGLKFMVYLQKENIIDESGMPKERFSAEFPKEGPSILRIQQVVRGDSAAYFCASSLLRGSQETQYFGPGTRLLVL.

This rearrangement joins TRBV5-4 to TRBJ1-2; D is unclear. The germline CDR1 and CDR2 sequences are SGHNT and YYREEE (reference sequence). The CDR3 totals 16 residues. V lost 4 bases and J 1 base, leaving 17 bases between the germline ends. For the CDR3, the DNA is TGTGCCAGCAGCCAAGAATGGCAGGCCCTTAACTATGGCTACACCTTC. This encodes CASSQEWQALNYGYTF.

Only a few counts were recorded for this clone. This sequence joins TRBV7-2 and TRBJ2-7, with 7 bases aligning to TRBD1. Germline-derived CDR1 and CDR2 are SGHTA and FQGNSA. The CDR3 extends over 16 amino acids. V shed 5 bases and J 7 bases; nucleotides not matched to a gene: 17. The DNA of the CDR3 is TGTGCCAGCAGCCTAGACGAGGACAGGATGAAGAGGGAGCAGTACTTC. Its translation: CASSLDEDRMKREQYF.

CDR3 coding DNA: TGTGCCAGCAGTTCGATCCTACAGGGGGAGACCCAGTACTTC. Its translation: CASSSILQGETQYF. The gene calls are TRBV27 and TRBJ2-5; 7 bases fit TRBD1. V gave up 4 bases and J gave up 5 bases; unmatched junction bases: 7. This CDR3 region has 14 residues. Germline CDR1 reads MNHEY; CDR2 reads SMNVEV (reference sequence).

This clone has a handful of counts. This rearrangement joins TRBV6-5 to TRBJ2-1; possibly TRBD2 for D (5 bases). The CDR3 spans 15 residues. Germline V gene sequence: CDR1 MNHEY, CDR2 SVGAGI. The V end lost 5 bases, the J end lost 0 bases, and 11 bases lay between the germline ends. DNA of the CDR3: TGTGCCAGCAGTCTAGCTGTGGGCTCCTACAATGAGCAGTTCTTC. Protein: CASSLAVGSYNEQFF.

This clone was detected only a few times. The genes are TRBV7-9 and TRBJ2-5; a weak D match, TRBD1 (6 bases). Germline V gives CDR1 SEHNR, CDR2 FQNEAQ (reference sequence). The CDR3 has 13 residues. Trimming took 1 base from V and 7 from J, leaving 10 bases between them. Here the CDR3 reads CASSLGLGATQYF. CDR3 nucleotide sequence: TGTGCCAGCAGCTTAGGCCTGGGGGCGACCCAGTACTTC.

This clone was counted between two and nine times. V usage is TRBV10-3 and J usage is TRBJ2-7; D unclear. This CDR3 contains 14 residues. V lost 0 bases, J lost 1 base, and 7 bases lay in between. Germline V gene sequence: CDR1 ENHRY, CDR2 SYGVKD. CDR3 protein: CAISESSDSYEQYF. Here the CDR3 DNA reads TGTGCCATCAGTGAGTCGTCAGATTCCTACGAGCAGTACTTC.

The chain joins TRBV6-4 to TRBJ2-4; maybe TRBD2 (5 bases). Per germline, CDR1 MRHNA and CDR2 SNTAGT. This CDR3 contains 12 residues. Trimming took off 0 bases at V and 9 bases at J, with 6 bases between the two ends. The CDR3, as DNA: TGTGCCAGCAGTGACTCGGGGAGCATTCAGTACTTC. It specifies CASSDSGSIQYF.

This clone was found a few times. The V call is TRBV11-2, the J call TRBJ2-1, with 8 bases identical to TRBD2. CDR1 is SGHAT, CDR2 FQNNGV, per germline. The ends lost 5 bases at V and 1 base at J; junction bases unmatched: 4. The CDR3 length is 15 residues. CDR3 in amino acids: CASSIGLASYNEQFF. The CDR3 coding sequence is TGTGCCAGCAGCATAGGACTAGCTTCCTACAATGAGCAGTTCTTC.

CDR3 residues: CASSQGTGTGRDTQYF. Written as DNA, the CDR3 is TGCGCCAGCAGCCAGGGGACCGGGACAGGTCGTGATACGCAGTATTTT. This rearrangement joins TRBV4-3 to TRBJ2-3; 8 nucleotides align to TRBD1. V gave up 3 bases and J gave up 6 bases; unmatched junction bases: 11. The CDR3 covers 16 residues. Germline V lookup: CDR1 LGHNA, CDR2 YSLEER.

The J gene is TRBJ2-1, the V gene TRBV11-2; the D is unclear. With 2 bases removed from V and 0 bases from J, the gap between germline ends came to 14 bases. Germline lookup yields CDR1 SGHAT and CDR2 FQNNGV. The CDR3 covers 17 residues. The CDR3 loop reads CASSLSHTINSYNEQFF. In DNA form, the CDR3 reads TGTGCCAGCAGCTTAAGTCATACAATAAACTCCTACAATGAGCAGTTCTTC.

This clone was detected only a few times. This chain uses TRBV6-6 with TRBJ1-1; D unclear. The V gene lost 8 bases and the J gene lost 1 base, with 5 bases spanning the gap. The CDR3 extends over 11 amino acids. In germline, CDR1 is MNHNY, CDR2 SVGAGI (reference sequence). The CDR3: CASVGNTEAFF. CDR3 nucleotides: TGTGCCAGCGTCGGGAACACTGAAGCTTTCTTT.

This chain links TRBV7-3 with TRBJ1-1, with 7 bases aligning to TRBD1. The CDR3 runs 15 residues. The V gene end was trimmed by 3 bases and the J gene end by 1 base; junction bases not matched to a gene: 5. CDR1 and CDR2 (germline): SGHTA, FQGTGA. The CDR3 bases are TGTGCCAGCAGCTTCACCGGACAGGCGAACACTGAAGCTTTCTTT. Its translation: CASSFTGQANTEAFF.

This clone came up a few times. Other DNA sequences in the sample encode the same CDR3. This chain joins TRBV9 and TRBJ2-7; maybe TRBD2 (6 bases). V was trimmed by 0 bases and J by 0 bases, leaving 10 bases between them. Germline V CDR1 and CDR2: SGDLS, YYNGEE. This CDR3 region has 15 residues. This chain's CDR3 is CASSVGGVSSYEQYF. In DNA form, the CDR3 reads TGTGCCAGCAGCGTAGGGGGGGTCAGCTCCTACGAGCAGTACTTC.

This clone has a handful of counts. V gene TRBV9 combines with J gene TRBJ1-2; no reliable D call. The V gene's germline CDR1 is SGDLS and CDR2 YYNGEE. The CDR3 is made up of 15 amino acids. V dropped 1 base and J dropped 0 bases, with 10 bases sitting between them. The CDR3 spells CASSVYAGTNYGYTF. DNA for the CDR3: TGTGCCAGCAGCGTATACGCAGGTACTAACTATGGCTACACCTTC.

The rearrangement uses TRBV18 and TRBJ2-7; D unclear. V gave up 3 bases and J gave up 1 base, with 13 bases separating them. The germline V gene encodes CDR1 KGHSH and CDR2 LQKENI. CDR3 length: 15 residues. Here the CDR3 reads CASSPTYYPSYEQYF. The CDR3 coding sequence is TGTGCCAGCTCACCGACTTACTACCCTTCCTACGAGCAGTACTTC.

This clone has more than one count but fewer than ten. This chain uses TRBV7-2 with TRBJ2-5; 10 bases match TRBD2. Unmatched junction bases numbered 8, after V lost 5 bases and J lost 5 bases. The CDR3 is 15 amino acids. Per the germline V gene, CDR1 is SGHTA and CDR2 is FQGNSA. CDR3 DNA sequence: TGTGCCAGCAGCCCCAACAAGGGACTAGCGGAGACCCAGTACTTC. Translated: CASSPNKGLAETQYF.

This clone was seen more than once but under ten times. V usage is TRBV13 and J usage is TRBJ2-7, with TRBD1 matching 9 bases. The CDR3 has 15 amino acids. Losses at the gene ends were 5 bases for V and 0 bases for J; bases not matched to a gene: 5. Per germline, CDR1 PRHDT and CDR2 FYEKMQ (reference sequence). This chain's CDR3 is CASSPNRGLSYEQYF. CDR3 bases: TGTGCCAGCAGCCCCAACAGGGGGCTCTCCTACGAGCAGTACTTC.